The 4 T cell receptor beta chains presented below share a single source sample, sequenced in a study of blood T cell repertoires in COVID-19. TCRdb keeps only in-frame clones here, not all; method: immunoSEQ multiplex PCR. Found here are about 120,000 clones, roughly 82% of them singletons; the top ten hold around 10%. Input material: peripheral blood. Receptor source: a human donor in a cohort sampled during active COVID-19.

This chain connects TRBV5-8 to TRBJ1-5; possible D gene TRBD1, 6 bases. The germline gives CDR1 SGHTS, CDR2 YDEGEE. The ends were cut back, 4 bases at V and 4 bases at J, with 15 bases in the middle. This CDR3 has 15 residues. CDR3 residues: CASSPGTIGNQPQHF. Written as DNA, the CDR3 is TGTGCCAGCAGCCCGGGGACAATTGGAAATCAGCCCCAGCATTTT.

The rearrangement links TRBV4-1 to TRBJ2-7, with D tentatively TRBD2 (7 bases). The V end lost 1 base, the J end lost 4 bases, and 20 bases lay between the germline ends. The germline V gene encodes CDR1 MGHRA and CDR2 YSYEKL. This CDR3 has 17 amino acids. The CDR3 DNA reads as TGCGCCAGCAGCCAAGCCTCAAACAGGGCCGGGGGGTACGAGCAGTACTTC. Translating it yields CASSQASNRAGGYEQYF.

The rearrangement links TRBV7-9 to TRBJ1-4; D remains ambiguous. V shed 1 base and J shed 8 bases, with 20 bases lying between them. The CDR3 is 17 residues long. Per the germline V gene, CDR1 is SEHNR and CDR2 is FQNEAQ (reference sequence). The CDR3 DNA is TGTGCCAGCAGCTTAGTAAAGTGGGGAGGTTGGATCGAAAAACTGTTTTTT. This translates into CASSLVKWGGWIEKLFF.

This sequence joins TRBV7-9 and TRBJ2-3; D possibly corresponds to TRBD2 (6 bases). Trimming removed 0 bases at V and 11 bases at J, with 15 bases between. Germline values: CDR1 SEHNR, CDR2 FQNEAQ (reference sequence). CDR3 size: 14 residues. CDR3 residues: CASSLAGSWTKQYF. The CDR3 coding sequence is TGTGCCAGCAGCTTAGCAGGTTCTTGGACTAAGCAGTATTTT.